The clone carrying this T cell receptor (beta chain) was counted many times. What it binds is not known. According to the study, TCR beta libraries were built with iRepertoire HTBI primers and CDR3-region Arm-PCR. TCRdb used MiXCR to reprocess the multiplex PCR reads, holding one entry per CDR3 protein. The sample lists 540,000 or so distinct CDR3 sequences, approximately 12% seen once, with roughly 10% in the top ten. This record comes from a study of regulatory T cells in long-lasting Graves disease. Whole-study context: Under 3 months of antithyroid drugs had been taken by newly diagnosed Graves' patients.

Time point of the sample: newly diagnosed GD, antithyroid drugs for less than 3 months. Extracted PBMC RNA gave rise to the TCR library. Germline V gives CDR1 DFQATT, CDR2 SNEGSKA (reference sequence). The CDR3 extends over 14 amino acids. Trimming took off 0 bases at V and 2 bases at J, with 8 bases between the two ends. Whole-study findings and limits: Segments TRBV28, TRBJ1-2 and TRBJ2-5 showed preferential usage in persistent disease.

These data were likewise used in another study, on T cells in Graves' hyperthyroidism and ophthalmopathy. That report notes: Uncontrolled infection, other autoimmune disease, pregnancy or lactation disqualified patients from enrolment. Most thyroid clonotypes expanded above 0.001 appeared in blood too.

V gene TRBV20-1 combines with J gene TRBJ2-1; no clear D. This clonotype was obtained from a man aged 25-45 years with Graves disease. The sequenced sample was peripheral blood mononuclear cells (PBMCs), obtained at new diagnosis, from a patient treated with antithyroid drugs. The CDR3, as DNA: TGCAGTGCTAGAGAGGGGTACCCCTACAATGAGCAGTTCTTC. It yields the protein CSAREGYPYNEQFF.